The 16 T cell receptor beta chains given below trace back to one sample, sequenced in a study of blood T cells in healthy people across ages. A second roughly 6 to 12 cycle PCR used barcoded and J-beta primers. Each CDR3 protein is one row after TCRdb ran MiXCR on the 5' RACE reads. The data hold about 1.5 million distinct CDR3 sequences, with 40% to 45% observed a single time. The sequenced sample consisted of blood. These receptors were taken from a woman aged 18-29 years in good health.

The V and J genes are TRBV7-2 and TRBJ2-1, with a tentative D call TRBD1 (6 bases). Trimming left V 3 bases short and J 0 bases short, with 15 bases between. This CDR3 has 17 amino acids. The germline V gene encodes CDR1 SGHTA and CDR2 FQGNSA. The CDR3 region is CASSLLNRVNSYNEQFF. CDR3 nucleotides: TGTGCCAGCAGCTTGCTCAACAGGGTTAACTCCTACAATGAGCAGTTCTTC.

For the CDR3, the DNA is TGCAGTGCTAAACAAGACAGGGGGCTAAGTGATGAGCAGTTCTTC. Protein: CSAKQDRGLSDEQFF. The chain carries TRBV20-1 and TRBJ2-1; 10 positions agree with TRBD1. This CDR3 comprises 15 residues. Germline values: CDR1 DFQATT, CDR2 SNEGSKA (reference sequence). Trimming cost V 4 bases and J 8 bases; bases outside gene matches: 11.

This clonotype was counted only a few times. The rearrangement joins TRBV7-2 to TRBJ2-3, with 10 bases lining up with TRBD2. CDR1 is SGHTA, CDR2 FQGNSA, per germline. This CDR3 spans 16 amino acids. The J segment lost 6 bases and the V segment lost 2 bases, leaving 8 bases of the junction unmatched. CDR3 in DNA: TGTGCCAGCAGCTTACTTAGCGGGGGGCCAGGCGATACGCAGTATTTT. Translated: CASSLLSGGPGDTQYF.

The chain is built from TRBV7-9 and TRBJ2-1; D is unclear. The ends were cut back, 5 bases at V and 6 bases at J, with 17 bases in the middle. Germline lookup yields CDR1 SEHNR and CDR2 FQNEAQ (reference sequence). The CDR3 has 15 amino acids. The chain's CDR3 is CASSHPSERVNEQFF. CDR3 bases: TGTGCCAGCAGCCATCCCAGCGAAAGAGTCAATGAGCAGTTCTTC.

V gene TRBV20-1 combines with J gene TRBJ1-3, with D possibly being TRBD1 (6 bases). Looked up from germline, CDR1 is DFQATT and CDR2 is SNEGSKA (reference sequence). Trimming took off 0 bases at V and 3 bases at J, with 15 bases between the two ends. The length of the CDR3 is 16 residues. The CDR3 nucleotides read TGCAGTGCTAGAGATCCAACCAGGGGACTTGGAAACACCATATATTTT. Its protein product is CSARDPTRGLGNTIYF.

This clonotype was detected only a few times. The chain joins TRBV19 to TRBJ2-7; D gene uncertain. Looked up from germline, CDR1 is LNHDA and CDR2 is SQIVND (reference sequence). The CDR3 is 16 residues long. The V gene lost 0 bases and the J gene lost 5 bases, with 17 bases spanning the gap. DNA of the CDR3: TGTGCCAGTAGTATAGAGGTCTTAGGAAATCGTAACGAGCAGTACTTC. This translates into CASSIEVLGNRNEQYF.

The rearrangement links TRBV6-5 to TRBJ2-5; maybe TRBD1 (6 bases). This CDR3 has 15 residues. Germline V gene data show CDR1 as MNHEY and CDR2 as SVGAGI. V was cut by 4 bases and J by 4 bases, with 16 bases left in between. CDR3 sequence reads: CASSSQGRPIETQYF. CDR3 DNA: TGTGCCAGCAGTTCCCAGGGGCGGCCTATAGAGACCCAGTACTTC.

This clonotype was counted many times. Written as DNA, the CDR3 is TGTGCCAGCAGCCCCGGTGTTAGCTATGGCTACACCTTC. Its protein is CASSPGVSYGYTF. The chain uses TRBV14 and TRBJ1-2, with D hard to call. This CDR3 is built from 13 residues. Germline V lookup: CDR1 SGHDN, CDR2 FVKESK. Trimming took off 4 bases at V and 4 bases at J, with 10 bases between the two ends.

The chain employs TRBV12-3 or TRBV12-4 and TRBJ1-1; the D gene is possibly TRBD1 (5 bases). The CDR3 loop spans 13 amino acids. Trimming left V 4 bases short and J 6 bases short, with 12 bases between. In DNA form, the CDR3 reads TGTGCCAGCAGTTCTCATGCGGGGGCTGAAGCTTTCTTT. It codes for CASSSHAGAEAFF.

This clonotype was detected only a few times. This chain links TRBV7-2 with TRBJ2-1; D is uncertain. Looked up from germline, CDR1 is SGHTA and CDR2 is FQGNSA. The CDR3 loop spans 12 amino acids. V lost 5 bases and J 7 bases, leaving 9 bases between the germline ends. Here the CDR3 DNA reads TGTGCCAGCAGCCCCATGCGGAATGAGCAGTTCTTC. As protein: CASSPMRNEQFF.

This clonotype was recorded at least ten times. The rearrangement uses TRBV7-9 and TRBJ2-7; D call uncertain. The length of the CDR3 is 12 residues. Deletions cut 1 base from V and 7 bases from J, with 8 bases between. Germline V lookup: CDR1 SEHNR, CDR2 FQNEAQ (reference sequence). The CDR3: CASSLVVYEQYF. Written as DNA, the CDR3 is TGTGCCAGCAGCTTAGTGGTCTATGAGCAGTACTTC.

This clonotype has a handful of counts. This rearrangement joins TRBV10-3 to TRBJ1-6; TRBD1 matches 9 bases. This CDR3 spans 14 amino acids. Germline V gives CDR1 ENHRY, CDR2 SYGVKD. J gave up 7 bases and V 7 bases, and 5 bases lay outside the gene matches. The CDR3 sequence is CAITQTGGNSPLHF. DNA of the CDR3: TGTGCCATCACCCAGACAGGGGGGAATTCACCCCTCCACTTT.

The CDR3 DNA reads TGCAGTGCTACATCCCGACGGAACCCCGGGACAGGGGCTAAATCCTACGAGCAGTACTTC. Residues: CSATSRRNPGTGAKSYEQYF. The chain recombines TRBV20-1 with TRBJ2-7, with 10 bases aligning to TRBD1. The CDR3 consists of 20 residues. Germline V lookup: CDR1 DFQATT, CDR2 SNEGSKA (reference sequence). The trim removed 4 bases at V and 1 base at J, leaving 22 bases unmatched.

This sequence joins TRBV27 and TRBJ2-7; TRBD1 matches at 7 bases. Germline-derived CDR1 and CDR2 are MNHEY and SMNVEV (reference sequence). Trimming at V came to 6 bases and at J to 2 bases, leaving 7 bases not matched to a gene. This CDR3 is 14 amino acids long. The CDR3 DNA sequence: TGTGCCAGCAGATTCCGGGACAGAACCTACGAGCAGTACTTC. This encodes CASRFRDRTYEQYF.

Turning to this clonotype: Just one base apart from a much larger clone, this may be a read error. The genes are TRBV9 and TRBJ2-5, with D perhaps assigned TRBD1 or TRBD2 (7 bases each). TRBJ2-1 explains the end of the DNA better; the J call may be wrong. The germline gives CDR1 SGDLS, CDR2 YYNGEE. The CDR3 covers 16 residues. CDR3 nucleotide sequence: TGTGCCAGCAGCTCCCACAGGGGAGGGTTCCAAGAGACCCAGTTCTTC. Translating it yields CASSSHRGGFQETQFF.

The chain is built from TRBV29-1 and TRBJ2-3; D gene uncertain. CDR1 is SQVTM, CDR2 ANQGSEA, per germline. The V end lost 2 bases, the J end lost 0 bases, and 9 bases lay between the germline ends. The CDR3 extends over 14 amino acids. The CDR3, as DNA: TGCAGCGTTGAAATGCGCGAGAGCACAGATACGCAGTATTTT. It codes for CSVEMRESTDTQYF.